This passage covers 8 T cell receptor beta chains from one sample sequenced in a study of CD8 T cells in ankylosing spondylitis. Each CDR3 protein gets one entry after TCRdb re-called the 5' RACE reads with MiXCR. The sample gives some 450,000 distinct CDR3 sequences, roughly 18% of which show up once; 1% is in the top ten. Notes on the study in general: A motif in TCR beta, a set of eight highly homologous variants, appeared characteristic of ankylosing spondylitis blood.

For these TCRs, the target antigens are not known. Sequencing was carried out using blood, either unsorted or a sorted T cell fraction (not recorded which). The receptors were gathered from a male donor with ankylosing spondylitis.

The CDR3 DNA sequence: TGCAGTGCGCTCGACAGGGATAGTGAAAAACTGTTTTTT. Its protein is CSALDRDSEKLFF. V is TRBV20-1 and J is TRBJ1-4, with 7 bases matching TRBD1. The junction had 8 bases not matched to a gene; V was cut back by 6 bases and J by 7 bases. The CDR3 is made up of 13 amino acids. Germline loops: CDR1 DFQATT, CDR2 SNEGSKA (reference sequence).

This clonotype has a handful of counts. The CDR3: CASSQGTPTGGYTF. The CDR3 DNA is TGTGCCAGCAGCCAAGGGACCCCGACGGGGGGCTACACCTTC. The V gene is TRBV14, the J gene TRBJ1-2; no definite D call. Germline V lookup: CDR1 SGHDN, CDR2 FVKESK. Trimming cost V 1 base and J 8 bases, with 14 bases left between them. The CDR3 is 14 residues long.

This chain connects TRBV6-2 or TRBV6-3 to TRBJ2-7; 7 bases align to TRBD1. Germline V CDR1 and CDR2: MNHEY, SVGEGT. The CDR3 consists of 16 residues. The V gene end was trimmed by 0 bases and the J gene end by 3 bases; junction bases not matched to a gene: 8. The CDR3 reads CASSYSLRGLRYEQYF. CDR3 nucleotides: TGTGCCAGCAGTTACTCGTTGAGGGGGCTCCGCTACGAGCAGTACTTC.

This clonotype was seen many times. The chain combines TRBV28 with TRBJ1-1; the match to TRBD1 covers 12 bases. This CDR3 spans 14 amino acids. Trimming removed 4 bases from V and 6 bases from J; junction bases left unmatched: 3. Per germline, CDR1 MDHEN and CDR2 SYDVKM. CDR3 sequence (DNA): TGTGCCAGCAGTTGGGGACAGGGGGCGTCTGAAGCTTTCTTT. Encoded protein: CASSWGQGASEAFF.

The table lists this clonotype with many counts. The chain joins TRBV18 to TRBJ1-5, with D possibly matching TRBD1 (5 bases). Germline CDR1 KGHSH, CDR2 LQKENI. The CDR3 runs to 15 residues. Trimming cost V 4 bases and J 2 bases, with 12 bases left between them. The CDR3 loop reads CASSRLGVGNQPQHF. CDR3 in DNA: TGTGCCAGCTCACGATTGGGGGTGGGCAATCAGCCCCAGCATTTT.

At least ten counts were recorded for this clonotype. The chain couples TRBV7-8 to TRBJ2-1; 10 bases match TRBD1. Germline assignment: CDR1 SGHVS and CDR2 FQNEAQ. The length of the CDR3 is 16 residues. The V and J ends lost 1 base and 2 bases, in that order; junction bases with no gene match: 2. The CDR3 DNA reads TGTGCCAGCAGCTTAGGGACAGGGGGTGCCTACAATGAGCAGTTCTTC. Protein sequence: CASSLGTGGAYNEQFF.

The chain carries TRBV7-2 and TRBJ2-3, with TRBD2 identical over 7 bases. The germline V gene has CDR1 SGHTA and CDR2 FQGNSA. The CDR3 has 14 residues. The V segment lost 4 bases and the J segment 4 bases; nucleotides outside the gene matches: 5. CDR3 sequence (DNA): TGTGCCAGCAGCTCGGTGGGGAGGGCAGATACGCAGTATTTT. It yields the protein CASSSVGRADTQYF.

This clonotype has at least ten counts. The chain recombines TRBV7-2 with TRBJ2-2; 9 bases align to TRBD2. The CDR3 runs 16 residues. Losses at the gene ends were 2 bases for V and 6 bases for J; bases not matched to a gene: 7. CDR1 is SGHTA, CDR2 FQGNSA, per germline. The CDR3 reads CASSLKSGGFAGELFF. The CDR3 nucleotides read TGTGCCAGCAGCTTAAAAAGCGGGGGGTTTGCCGGGGAGCTGTTTTTT.